This T cell receptor beta chain was found in a study of regulatory dendritic cells for organ transplantation. Concerning this clone itself: As yet, its antigen is unknown.

CFSE-labeled sorted T cells met regulatory or mature dendritic cells for more than four days. The CDR3 contains 12 residues. Trimming took off 5 bases at V and 12 bases at J, with 16 bases between the two ends. Germline V gene data show CDR1 as SGHNT and CDR2 as YYREEE (reference sequence). Libraries were prepared by immunoSEQ multiplex PCR; TCRdb keeps only in-frame clonotypes and omits some of them. The table has approximately 22,000 clones, 85% to 90% seen once. Sequenced input: naive CD4+ T cells from blood cultured with dendritic cells. Described subset: CD45RA+ naive T cells. V gene TRBV5-4 combines with J gene TRBJ2-3; the D gene is possibly TRBD1 (7 bases). The clonotype comes from a human donor in good health. This CDR3 is CASSKMTGTQYF. The CDR3 DNA follows: TGTGCCAGCAGTAAAATGACAGGGACTCAGTATTTT. The variable domain in full, completed from reference TRBV5-4 and TRBJ2-3, reads ETGVTQSPTHLIKTRGQQVTLRCSSQSGHNTVSWYQQALGQGPQFIFQYYREEENGRGNFPPRFSGLQFPNYSSELNVNALELDDSALYLCASSKMTGTQYFGPGTRLTVL.